The 28 T cell receptor beta chains below were found in one sample sequenced in a study of blood T cell repertoires in COVID-19. Sequencing used immunoSEQ multiplex PCR; TCRdb keeps in-frame clones, though not all of them. The profile covers about 230,000 clones, with around 84% appearing a single time and under 14% taken by the ten largest. Sequencing was carried out using peripheral blood. Source of these receptors: a man aged 45-65 years with COVID-19, enrolled during active disease.

The V and J genes are TRBV3-1 (or the pseudogene TRBV3-2) and TRBJ1-6; 9 bases agree with TRBD1. V lost 4 bases and J lost 10; bases outside the gene matches: 5. The CDR3 runs 14 residues. Looked up from germline, CDR1 is LGHDT and CDR2 is YNNKEL (reference sequence). The CDR3 nucleotides are TGTGCCAGCAGCCCTTGGACAGGGGACTCACCCCTCCACTTT. Its protein product is CASSPWTGDSPLHF.

The rearrangement joins TRBV6-5 to TRBJ2-7; 7 positions agree with TRBD1. Per the germline V gene, CDR1 is MNHEY and CDR2 is SVGAGI. The CDR3 extends over 15 amino acids. The junction had 11 bases not matched to a gene; V was cut back by 6 bases and J by 3 bases. The CDR3 DNA reads TGTGCCAGCAGCACAACCACGGGACAGATCTACGAGCAGTACTTC. This sequence encodes CASSTTTGQIYEQYF.

V gene TRBV5-1 combines with J gene TRBJ1-1; 8 bases map to TRBD1. In germline, CDR1 is SGHRS, CDR2 YFSETQ. The CDR3 is 17 residues long. V gave up 1 base and J gave up 7 bases; unmatched junction bases: 15. The CDR3 sequence is CASSLQPVAQGAIEAFF. The CDR3 nucleotides read TGCGCCAGCAGCTTGCAGCCCGTTGCTCAGGGGGCCATTGAAGCTTTCTTT.

The rearrangement joins TRBV5-1 to TRBJ1-6, with 8 bases identical to TRBD1. Germline V gene lookup returns CDR1 SGHRS and CDR2 YFSETQ. The CDR3 is made up of 15 amino acids. Trimming cost V 4 bases and J 11 bases; bases outside gene matches: 11. The CDR3, as DNA: TGCGCCAGCAGCACCCTAGACAGGGGTAGGACACCCCTCCACTTT. Translating gives CASSTLDRGRTPLHF.

The chain uses TRBV3-1 (or the pseudogene TRBV3-2) and TRBJ1-2; TRBD1 matches at 10 bases. The length of the CDR3 is 14 residues. V shed 4 bases, J shed 6 bases, and the junction held 5 bases outside the gene matches. Germline CDR1 is LGHDT and CDR2 is YNNKEL (reference sequence). The CDR3 nucleotides read TGTGCCAGCAGCCTCGACAGGGGGCGAGATGGCTACACCTTC. Translating it yields CASSLDRGRDGYTF.

V usage is TRBV6-5 and J usage is TRBJ2-5; tentatively, D is TRBD1 (6 bases). In germline, CDR1 is MNHEY, CDR2 SVGAGI. Trimming stripped 9 bases from V and 2 bases from J, with 13 bases between. CDR3 length: 13 residues. This CDR3 reads CASTQGGQETQYF. The DNA for the CDR3 is TGTGCCAGTACACAGGGTGGGCAAGAGACCCAGTACTTC.

This clone was counted only a few times. This specimen includes other DNA sequences encoding the same CDR3. The rearrangement links TRBV18 to TRBJ2-7; D is undetermined. The V gene's germline CDR1 is KGHSH and CDR2 LQKENI. The V and J ends lost 6 bases and 0 bases respectively, with 6 bases between them. The CDR3 is made up of 12 amino acids. The chain's CDR3 is CASSPSSYEQYF. The CDR3 DNA is TGTGCCAGCTCCCCCAGCTCCTACGAGCAGTACTTC.

V usage is TRBV7-9 and J usage is TRBJ2-1, with D unclear. The germline V and J ends were trimmed by 5 bases and 1 base, with 6 bases remaining between them. The germline V gene encodes CDR1 SEHNR and CDR2 FQNEAQ (reference sequence). This CDR3 contains 13 residues. CDR3 coding DNA: TGTGCCAGCAGCGCCGGTTCCTACAATGAGCAGTTCTTC. Encoded protein: CASSAGSYNEQFF. Complete variable domain (other parts from reference TRBV7-9 and TRBJ2-1): DTGVSQNPRHKITKRGQNVTFRCDPISEHNRLYWYRQTLGQGPEFLTYFQNEAQLEKSRLLSDRFSAERPKGSFSTLEIQRTEQGDSAMYLCASSAGSYNEQFFGPGTRLTVL.

The chain employs TRBV15 and TRBJ2-1; maybe TRBD2 (6 bases). CDR1 is LNHNV, CDR2 YYDKDF, per germline (reference sequence). With 0 bases removed from V and 4 bases from J, the gap between germline ends came to 22 bases. The CDR3 consists of 19 residues. CDR3 in amino acids: CATSRDHPLGSGRYNEQFF. CDR3 bases: TGTGCCACCAGCAGAGATCACCCCCTCGGTAGCGGCCGGTACAATGAGCAGTTCTTC.

CDR3 region: CATSMGRGNYGYTF. DNA for the CDR3: TGTGCCACCAGCATGGGGAGGGGGAACTATGGCTACACCTTC. The rearrangement joins TRBV15 to TRBJ1-2, with a tentative D call TRBD1 (6 bases). Germline CDR1 is LNHNV and CDR2 is YYDKDF (reference sequence). The CDR3 covers 14 residues. Trimming stripped 4 bases from V and 2 bases from J, with 11 bases between.

This clone was observed once. The chain recombines TRBV6-1 with TRBJ1-2; maybe TRBD1 (6 bases). Germline V gene data show CDR1 as MNHNS and CDR2 as SASEGT. With 4 bases removed from V and 6 bases from J, the gap between germline ends came to 21 bases. CDR3 size: 16 residues. This CDR3 is CASSATTTTGPHGYTF. The DNA of the CDR3 is TGTGCCAGCAGTGCCACTACCACGACAGGCCCTCATGGCTACACCTTC.

This clone was seen repeatedly, ten times or more. The gene calls are TRBV15 and TRBJ2-7; D perhaps matches TRBD1 (6 bases). The V gene lost 1 base and the J gene lost 3 bases, with 10 bases spanning the gap. Germline CDR1 reads LNHNV; CDR2 reads YYDKDF (reference sequence). The CDR3 totals 14 residues. The chain's CDR3 is CATSRGQGRYEQYF. CDR3 nucleotides: TGTGCCACCAGCAGAGGGCAGGGGCGCTACGAGCAGTACTTC. Full variable domain (missing parts from reference TRBV15 and TRBJ2-7): DAMVIQNPRYQVTQFGKPVTLSCSQTLNHNVMYWYQQKSSQAPKLLFHYYDKDFNNEADTPDNFQSRRPNTSFCFLDIRSPGLGDTAMYLCATSRGQGRYEQYFGPGTRLTVT.

The rearrangement uses TRBV6-6 and TRBJ1-2, with 8 bases aligning to TRBD1. The CDR3 loop spans 15 amino acids. Trimming removed 2 bases from V and 2 bases from J; junction bases left unmatched: 4. CDR1 and CDR2 from the germline V gene are MNHNY and SVGAGI (reference sequence). The CDR3 bases are TGTGCCAGCAGTTACCGGACAGGGCAAAACTATGGCTACACCTTC. It specifies CASSYRTGQNYGYTF.

The chain has TRBV7-8 and TRBJ2-7; 11 nucleotides match TRBD1. The CDR3 loop spans 14 amino acids. The junction had 3 bases not matched to a gene; V was cut back by 5 bases and J by 3 bases. In germline, CDR1 is SGHVS, CDR2 FQNEAQ. The CDR3 here is CASSLDRGLYEQYF. The DNA for the CDR3 is TGTGCCAGCAGCCTGGACAGGGGGCTCTACGAGCAGTACTTC.

The CDR3 DNA reads as TGTGCCAGCAGCGTAGTCGGCGGGGGATTAGACGAGCAGTACTTC. It translates to CASSVVGGGLDEQYF. The gene calls are TRBV9 and TRBJ2-7; the match to TRBD2 covers 7 bases. J lost 5 bases, V lost 0 bases, and 8 bases had no gene match. CDR1 and CDR2 (germline): SGDLS, YYNGEE. The CDR3 runs to 15 residues.

The V and J genes are TRBV29-1 and TRBJ2-5, with D maybe TRBD1 (6 bases). V was shortened by 3 bases and J by 4 bases, with 15 bases between the two germline ends. The CDR3 totals 14 residues. The germline CDR1 and CDR2 sequences are SQVTM and ANQGSEA. The CDR3 loop is CSVDQGKFGETQYF. DNA for the CDR3: TGCAGCGTTGATCAGGGGAAGTTTGGAGAGACCCAGTACTTC.

CDR3 loop: CASSPAEGAHTF. The CDR3 DNA follows: TGTGCCAGCTCCCCGGCGGAGGGGGCGCATACCTTC. The J gene is TRBJ1-2, the V gene TRBV27; 7 bases are a match to TRBD1. The CDR3 consists of 12 residues. Unmatched junction bases numbered 14, after V lost 8 bases and J lost 14 bases. The germline V gene has CDR1 MNHEY and CDR2 SMNVEV (reference sequence).

The gene calls are TRBV14 and TRBJ1-1, with D uncertain. V lost 3 bases, J lost 3 bases, and 8 bases lay in between. The CDR3 is 13 amino acids. Germline V CDR1 and CDR2: SGHDN, FVKESK. The CDR3: CASSHSEDTEAFF. CDR3 nucleotide sequence: TGTGCCAGCAGCCACTCGGAGGACACTGAAGCTTTCTTT.

A few counts support this clone. V is TRBV28 and J is TRBJ1-1; TRBD1 might be the D (6 bases). The CDR3 is made up of 16 amino acids. Germline V gene data show CDR1 as MDHEN and CDR2 as SYDVKM. The V and J ends lost 7 bases and 4 bases respectively, with 22 bases between them. DNA for the CDR3: TGTGCCAGCATCCCCCGGCCGGGACAACCACCCACTGAAGCTTTCTTT. Amino acids: CASIPRPGQPPTEAFF.

The rearrangement links TRBV7-3 to TRBJ2-7; 11 positions match TRBD1. V dropped 2 bases and J dropped 6; count of bases not matched to a gene: 6. Germline V lookup: CDR1 SGHTA, CDR2 FQGTGA. This CDR3 is built from 15 residues. The CDR3 sequence: CASSLLDRGLGEQYF. In nucleotides, the CDR3 is TGTGCCAGCAGCTTATTGGACAGGGGGCTGGGCGAGCAGTACTTC.

Remarks on this clone: It is unclear where the CDR3 begins or ends on the DNA, so no DNA is shown, and the CDR3 is as TCRdb lists it. The gene calls are TRBV5-3 and TRBJ1-5; the table names TRBD1, a call not compared with the DNA. TRBV5-3 is classed as an ORF, of uncertain function. The CDR3 adds up to 13 amino acids, both ends counted. The chain's CDR3 is CAKYSCPNQPQHF.

The chain couples TRBV2 to TRBJ2-3; 9 nucleotides line up with TRBD2. The CDR3 extends over 13 amino acids. J gave up 3 bases and V 8 bases, and 3 bases lay outside the gene matches. In germline, CDR1 is SNHLY, CDR2 FYNNEI. Here the CDR3 reads CASSRGGTDTQYF. For the CDR3, the DNA is TGTGCCAGCTCGCGGGGGGGGACAGATACGCAGTATTTT.

V is TRBV6-5 and J is TRBJ1-2; D unclear. V shed 3 bases and J shed 2 bases, with 7 bases lying between them. The germline CDR1 and CDR2 sequences are MNHEY and SVGAGI. The CDR3 has 13 amino acids. CDR3 protein: CASSYDTNYGYTF. In DNA, the CDR3 is TGTGCCAGCAGTTATGACACCAACTATGGCTACACCTTC.

This chain links TRBV24-1 with TRBJ2-2; D perhaps matches TRBD1 (5 bases). The germline CDR1 and CDR2 sequences are KGHDR and SFDVKD. V was shortened by 4 bases and J by 4 bases, with 15 bases between the two germline ends. This CDR3 region has 16 residues. For the CDR3, the DNA is TGTGCCACCAGTGACCAGAGGCCAGGGCGCACCGGGGAGCTGTTTTTT. Its protein product is CATSDQRPGRTGELFF.

The chain is built from TRBV5-6 and TRBJ2-7; possibly TRBD1 for D (6 bases). The CDR3 sequence is 15 residues long. V was cut by 6 bases and J by 3 bases, with 19 bases left in between. Per the germline V gene, CDR1 is SGHDT and CDR2 is YYEEEE. The CDR3 DNA follows: TGTGCCAGCACCTACGAGGGTGGGGGCGGCTACGAGCAGTACTTC. Translating gives CASTYEGGGGYEQYF.

This rearrangement joins TRBV5-6 to TRBJ2-5, with TRBD1 matching over 9 bases. CDR1 and CDR2 from the germline V gene are SGHDT and YYEEEE. Germline trimming cut 3 bases from V and 5 bases from J; bases unmatched to any gene: 11. The CDR3 is made up of 16 amino acids. The chain's CDR3 is CASSSTTGTGRETQYF. For the CDR3, the DNA is TGTGCCAGCAGCTCTACCACCGGGACAGGGAGGGAGACCCAGTACTTC.

The V call is TRBV27, the J call TRBJ1-6, with unresolved D. Per the germline V gene, CDR1 is MNHEY and CDR2 is SMNVEV (reference sequence). The CDR3 runs 12 residues. The V end lost 1 base, the J end lost 12 bases, and 7 bases lay between the germline ends. As DNA, the CDR3 is TGTGCCAGCAGTTTATACGGGTTACCCCTCCACTTT. Residues: CASSLYGLPLHF.

The chain carries TRBV6-4 and TRBJ1-1; a possible D gene is TRBD1 (6 bases). Germline V gene lookup returns CDR1 MRHNA and CDR2 SNTAGT. Between the trimmed V and J ends, which lost 3 bases and 1 base, there was a span of 6 bases. The CDR3 length is 13 residues. CDR3 amino acids: CASSEQGNTEAFF. CDR3 DNA: TGTGCCAGCAGTGAACAGGGGAACACTGAAGCTTTCTTT.